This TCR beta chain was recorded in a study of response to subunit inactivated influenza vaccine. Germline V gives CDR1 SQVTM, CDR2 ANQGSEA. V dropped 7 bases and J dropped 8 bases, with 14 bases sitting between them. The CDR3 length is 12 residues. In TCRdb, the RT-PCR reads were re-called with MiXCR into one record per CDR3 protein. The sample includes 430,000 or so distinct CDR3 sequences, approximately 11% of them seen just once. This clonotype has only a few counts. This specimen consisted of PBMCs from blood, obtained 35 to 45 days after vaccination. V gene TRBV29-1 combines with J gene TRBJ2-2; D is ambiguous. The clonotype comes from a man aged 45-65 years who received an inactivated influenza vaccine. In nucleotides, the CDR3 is TGCAGCGGTGTAGCTCAGCTGGGGGAGCTGTTTTTT. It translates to CSGVAQLGELFF.